A single sample gave rise to the 10 T cell receptor beta chains below, sequenced in a study of a mutant IDH1 vaccine in newly diagnosed glioma. The method was immunoSEQ multiplex PCR; TCRdb's version includes in-frame clones alone and lacks a portion of them. Of tens of thousands of clones in the sample, roughly 71% are singletons; the top ten hold roughly 5%. No antigens are known for them. Stated time point: week 35, safety follow-up. Alongside topical imiquimod, each dose of vaccine comprised 300 ug of mutant IDH1 20-mer peptide. Sequenced material: PBMCs, taken from a glioma patient whose treatment included an IDH1 peptide vaccine. These receptors all stem from a man in his fifties or sixties with glioma.

The chain recombines TRBV5-1 with TRBJ2-3, with a possible D match to TRBD2 (7 bases). The germline gives CDR1 SGHRS, CDR2 YFSETQ. The CDR3 runs to 16 residues. Trimming shortened V by 3 bases and J by 6 bases, and 20 bases separated the two germline ends. The CDR3 DNA reads TGCGCCAGCAGCTGGGGGGGCGGGGCTGGAACGGATACGCAGTATTTT. This encodes CASSWGGGAGTDTQYF.

This chain connects TRBV12-5 to TRBJ1-1; D gene unclear. Per the germline V gene, CDR1 is LGHNT and CDR2 is FRNRAP. CDR3 length: 11 residues. V lost 1 base and J lost 12, with 9 bases in between. The CDR3 here is CASGLGGPPFF. CDR3 in DNA: TGTGCTAGTGGTTTGGGCGGACCTCCTTTCTTT.

There are a few counts of this clone. This chain joins TRBV20-1 and TRBJ1-1; the D is unclear. The CDR3 runs 11 residues. The germline V gene has CDR1 DFQATT and CDR2 SNEGSKA (reference sequence). V was cut by 6 bases and J by 3 bases, with 8 bases left in between. The CDR3 region has the DNA TGCAGTGCCCCCGAGGACACTGAAGCTTTCTTT. Translated: CSAPEDTEAFF.

This rearrangement joins TRBV2 to TRBJ1-2; 8 nucleotides align to TRBD1. J gave up 2 bases and V 5 bases, and 10 bases lay outside the gene matches. Looked up from germline, CDR1 is SNHLY and CDR2 is FYNNEI. The CDR3 is made up of 16 amino acids. The CDR3 is CASSPGTGPMNYGYTF. The DNA of the CDR3 is TGTGCCAGCAGTCCCGGGACAGGTCCCATGAACTATGGCTACACCTTC.

This chain links TRBV27 with TRBJ1-1; D gene uncertain. V was cut by 6 bases and J by 1 base, with 3 bases left in between. Germline lookup yields CDR1 MNHEY and CDR2 SMNVEV (reference sequence). The CDR3 is 11 amino acids. DNA for the CDR3: TGTGCCAGCAGCTCGAACACTGAAGCTTTCTTT. Translated, it gives CASSSNTEAFF.

This clone was counted between two and nine times. This chain uses TRBV14 with TRBJ2-7; TRBD1 matches 7 bases. Unmatched junction bases numbered 4, after V lost 1 base and J lost 1 base. The CDR3 covers 15 residues. CDR1 is SGHDN and CDR2 is FVKESK in the germline V gene. CDR3 coding DNA: TGTGCCAGCAGCCAAGGACAGGGTACTTCCTACGAGCAGTACTTC. This gives the protein CASSQGQGTSYEQYF.

DNA for the CDR3: TGTGCCAGCAGTTACTTGAGGATGAACACTGAAGCTTTCTTT. Translated, it gives CASSYLRMNTEAFF. The chain recombines TRBV6-5 with TRBJ1-1, with no clear D. The CDR3 contains 14 residues. Looked up from germline, CDR1 is MNHEY and CDR2 is SVGAGI. The V gene lost 1 base and the J gene lost 0 bases, with 6 bases spanning the gap.

This chain uses TRBV5-1 with TRBJ1-4; tentatively, D is TRBD1 (5 bases). This CDR3 is 14 amino acids long. V was shortened by 0 bases and J by 5 bases, with 8 bases between the two germline ends. The germline CDR1 and CDR2 sequences are SGHRS and YFSETQ. CDR3 DNA sequence: TGCGCCAGCAGCTTGGGAGGGGTGAATGAAAAACTGTTTTTT. Protein product: CASSLGGVNEKLFF. The full variable domain, completed using reference TRBV5-1 and TRBJ1-4, is KAGVTQTPRYLIKTRGQQVTLSCSPISGHRSVSWYQQTPGQGLQFLFEYFSETQRNKGNFPGRFSGRQFSNSRSEMNVSTLELGDSALYLCASSLGGVNEKLFFGSGTQLSVL.

This clone is a singleton in its sample. The J gene is TRBJ1-5, the V gene TRBV18; D unresolved. V lost 1 base and J lost 2, with 9 bases in between. The V gene's germline CDR1 is KGHSH and CDR2 LQKENI. The CDR3 runs 15 residues. The CDR3 loop reads CASSPQGVGNQPQHF. The CDR3, as DNA: TGTGCCAGCTCACCACAGGGAGTTGGCAATCAGCCCCAGCATTTT. Looking up the rest from reference TRBV18 and TRBJ1-5 gives the full variable domain: NAGVMQNPRHLVRRRGQEARLRCSPMKGHSHVYWYRQLPEEGLKFMVYLQKENIIDESGMPKERFSAEFPKEGPSILRIQQVVRGDSAAYFCASSPQGVGNQPQHFGDGTRLSIL.

The chain uses TRBV2 and TRBJ1-2; D may be TRBD1 (6 bases). This CDR3 is built from 15 residues. CDR1 is SNHLY, CDR2 FYNNEI, per germline. The V end lost 1 base, the J end lost 6 bases, and 15 bases lay between the germline ends. The chain's CDR3 is CASSEEVGGTDGYTF. DNA of the CDR3: TGTGCCAGCAGTGAAGAGGTAGGGGGGACGGATGGCTACACCTTC.